There are many counts of the clone carrying this TCR beta chain. This sample's TCRbeta library carried unique molecular identifier barcodes. TCRdb re-called the PCR reads through MiXCR, storing one row per CDR3 protein. The profile covers 200,000 to 250,000 distinct CDR3 sequences, with approximately 8% appearing a single time and roughly a third taken by the ten largest. Trimming cost V 3 bases and J 4 bases, with 9 bases left between them. Germline-derived CDR1 and CDR2 are MNHEY and SMNVEV (reference sequence). The CDR3 runs to 13 residues. This record belongs to a study of T-cell reconstitution after alpha-beta-depleted transplantation in children.

Source: PBMCs, mostly from graft donor cells, taken 360 days after TCRalphabeta/CD19-depleted stem cell transplant. The V and J genes are TRBV27 and TRBJ1-1; no clear D gene. The clonotype was recovered from a male patient between 2 and 15 years old who had a stem cell transplant for acute myeloid leukemia, so the T cells may come from the graft donor. For the CDR3, the DNA is TGTGCCAGCAGTTTGGTGACCGGCACTGAAGCTTTCTTT. This translates into CASSLVTGTEAFF.